Listed below are T cell receptor beta chains from one sample, sequenced in a study of siplizumab effects on memory and regulatory T cells. Sequencing used immunoSEQ multiplex PCR; TCRdb keeps in-frame clones, though not all of them. Among more than 85,000 clones listed, 75% to 95% were seen once. The sample comprised CD4+ T cells sorted from blood. The receptors were gathered from a human donor in good health. Some clones in this sample may be carry-over from other donors' samples. Each CDR3 is given without its conserved first and last residue.

len	v_gene	j_gene	CDR3aa
14	TRBV9	TRBJ1-3	ASSVDVGYSGNTIY
13	TRBV5-1	TRBJ2-7	ASSLGPGSPYEQY
14	TRBV2	TRBJ1-2	ASSADPPGQGYGYT
12	TRBV4-2	TRBJ2-1	ASSREIAPNEQF
14	TRBV19	TRBJ2-2	ASVMKSGGSIRELF
12	TRBV10-3	TRBJ2-7	AISPKGGPYEQY
13	TRBV19	TRBJ1-1	ASSPRRRANTEAF
16	TRBV28	TRBJ1-4	ATHFFKGNGSTNEKLF
15	TRBV5-1	TRBJ2-3	ASSWGTGTSGTDTQY
13	TRBV2	TRBJ2-7	ASTAGGSKTYEQY
13	TRBV5-1	TRBJ2-1	ASSSNSPSYNEQF
12	TRBV5-4	TRBJ2-7	ASTPSLAGSEQY
12	TRBV5-1	TRBJ2-1	ASSALAGTNEQF
13	TRBV5-8	TRBJ1-2	ASSNRGRVGYGYT
12	TRBV10-3	TRBJ2-4	AINLTGLRNIQY
13	TRBV29-1	TRBJ2-7	SVKRGTSGNNEQY
11	TRBV6-6	TRBJ1-2	ASSYARGYGYT
10	TRBV9	TRBJ1-3	ASSVVEDTIY
11	TRBV7-3	TRBJ2-2	ASSVQESGELF
10	TRBV30	TRBJ1-2	AWGESDYGYT
12	TRBV29-1	TRBJ1-2	SVVGVGGAYGYT
10	TRBV5-1	TRBJ2-7	ASSVTGGKQY
13	TRBV6-1	TRBJ2-7	ASSVFPELGGEQY
15	TRBV7-6	TRBJ2-3	ASSPRGRGTYTDTQY
13	TRBV5-1	TRBJ2-1	ASSPGGLAAFEQF
11	TRBV11-3	TRBJ1-2	ASSTSGAYGYT
18	TRBV2	TRBJ2-1	ASGPGQGSARESSYNEQF
11	TRBV5-1	TRBJ2-1	ASSTTNYNEQF
15	TRBV19	TRBJ2-7	ASRVAFGTSGRDEQY
11	TRBV28	TRBJ1-2	ASSLGGKDGYT
14	TRBV5-1	TRBJ2-7	ASSLEGSRGHDEQY
15	TRBV4-1	TRBJ2-1	ASSQRQTSGSSNEQF
12	TRBV7-2	TRBJ2-7	ASSLGAASYEQY
12	TRBV10-1	TRBJ2-5	ASSLGPPTETQY
11	TRBV2	TRBJ2-7	ASGQRTPYEQY
12	TRBV18	TRBJ2-5	ASSPRTGQETQY
12	TRBV9	TRBJ1-1	ASSAQVANTEAF
14	TRBV11-2	TRBJ2-7	ASSLGPDRSSYEQY
12	TRBV6-5	TRBJ2-7	ASRNSGRTYEQY
12	TRBV9	TRBJ1-5	ASSVDPFNQPQH
12	TRBV15	TRBJ2-5	ATSRGWGQETQY
9	TRBV14	TRBJ2-7	ASSLIGEQY
11	TRBV19	TRBJ2-5	ASSIGQTETQY
11	TRBV7-9	TRBJ2-1	ASRRVDVDEQF
11	TRBV10-3	TRBJ1-1	AISESLQSEAF
11	TRBV2	TRBJ2-7	AGDRDPGYEQY
12	TRBV15	TRBJ2-1	ATMRQGLYNEQF
13	TRBV9	TRBJ2-3	ASSVVAGGTDTQY
14	TRBV27	TRBJ1-4	ASSPTLGSANEKLF
11	TRBV11-1	TRBJ2-5	ASSRQDQETQY
15	TRBV11-3	TRBJ2-2	ASSLEAGLPGAGELF
12	TRBV18	TRBJ2-7	ASSPQGSSYEQY
12	TRBV30	TRBJ2-7	AWSPGTYLGEQY